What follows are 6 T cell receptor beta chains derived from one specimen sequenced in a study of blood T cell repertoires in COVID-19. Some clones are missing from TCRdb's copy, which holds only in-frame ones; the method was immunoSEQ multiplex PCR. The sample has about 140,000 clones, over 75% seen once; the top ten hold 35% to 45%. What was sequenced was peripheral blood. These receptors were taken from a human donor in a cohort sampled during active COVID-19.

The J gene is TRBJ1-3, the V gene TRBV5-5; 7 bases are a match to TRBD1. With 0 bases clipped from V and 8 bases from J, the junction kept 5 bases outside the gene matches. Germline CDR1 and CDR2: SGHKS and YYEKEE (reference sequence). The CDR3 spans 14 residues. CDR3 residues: CASSLAQGIDTIYF. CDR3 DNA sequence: TGTGCCAGCAGCTTGGCACAGGGGATCGACACCATATATTTT. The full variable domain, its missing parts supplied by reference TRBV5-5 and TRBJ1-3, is DAGVTQSPTHLIKTRGQQVTLRCSPISGHKSVSWYQQVLGQGPQFIFQYYEKEERGRGNFPDRFSARQFPNYSSELNVNALLLGDSALYLCASSLAQGIDTIYFGEGSWLTVV.

Here the CDR3 DNA reads TGTGCCAGTAGTCGCAGCGCAACAGGGAAGTGGTATTCCGGGGAGCTGTTTTTT. Translation: CASSRSATGKWYSGELFF. The chain combines TRBV19 with TRBJ2-2; D is perhaps TRBD1 (6 bases). Between the trimmed V and J ends, which lost 5 bases and 6 bases, there was a span of 25 bases. The CDR3 sequence is 18 residues long. The germline gives CDR1 LNHDA, CDR2 SQIVND (reference sequence).

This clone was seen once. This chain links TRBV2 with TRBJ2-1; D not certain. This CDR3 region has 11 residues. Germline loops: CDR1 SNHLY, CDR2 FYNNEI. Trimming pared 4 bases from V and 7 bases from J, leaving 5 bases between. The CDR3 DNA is TGTGCCAGCAGTGCTGAGAATGAGCAGTTCTTC. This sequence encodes CASSAENEQFF.

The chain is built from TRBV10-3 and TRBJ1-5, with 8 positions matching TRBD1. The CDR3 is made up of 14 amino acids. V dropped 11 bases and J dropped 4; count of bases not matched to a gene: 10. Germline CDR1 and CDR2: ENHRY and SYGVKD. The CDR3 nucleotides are TGTGCCTCCGCGAGGGACAGGCTAAATCAGCCCCAGCATTTT. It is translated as CASARDRLNQPQHF.

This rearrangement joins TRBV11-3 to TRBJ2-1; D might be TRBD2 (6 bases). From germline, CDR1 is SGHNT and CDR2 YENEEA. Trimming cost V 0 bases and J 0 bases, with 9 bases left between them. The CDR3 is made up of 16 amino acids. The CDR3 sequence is CASSLEFGGSYNEQFF. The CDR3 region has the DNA TGTGCCAGCAGCTTAGAGTTCGGGGGCTCCTACAATGAGCAGTTCTTC.

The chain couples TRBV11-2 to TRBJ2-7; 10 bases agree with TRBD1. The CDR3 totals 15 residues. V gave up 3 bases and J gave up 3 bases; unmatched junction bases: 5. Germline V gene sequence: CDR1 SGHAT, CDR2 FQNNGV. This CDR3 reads CASSFPGTGVYEQYF. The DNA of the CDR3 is TGTGCCAGCAGCTTCCCGGGGACAGGGGTCTACGAGCAGTACTTC.